Sequencing of this TCR beta chain was carried out in a study of shared clonotypes between healthy human individuals. Background on the study: Samples came from a couple of female and a few male donors aged 18 to 49. Study outcomes and limitations: Sampling included only blood; tissue repertoires likely differ.

The table came from immunoSEQ multiplex PCR; TCRdb's copy has only in-frame clones and leaves some out. The data show 520,000 or so clones, with approximately 85% seen just once and over 10% held by the top ten. As concerns this clone: Its antigen is undetermined.

Genomic DNA, for the unsorted samples, came from some 100 million PBMCs. Sequencing was performed on PBMCs. The receptor was derived from a woman in her forties in good health. Some clones in this sample may be carry-over from other donors' samples.

The DNA for the CDR3 is TGTGCCAGCAGCCCCCGAGACAGGAATGAGCAGTTCTTC. Its protein product is CASSPRDRNEQFF. The chain has TRBV9 and TRBJ2-1; maybe TRBD1 (6 bases). The CDR3 sequence is 13 residues long. V was shortened by 4 bases and J by 7 bases, with 12 bases between the two germline ends. Germline CDR1 and CDR2: SGDLS and YYNGEE. Looking up the rest from reference TRBV9 and TRBJ2-1 gives the full variable domain: DSGVTQTPKHLITATGQRVTLRCSPRSGDLSVYWYQQSLDQGLQFLIQYYNGEERAKGNILERFSAQQFPDLHSELNLSSLELGDSALYFCASSPRDRNEQFFGPGTRLTVL.